This TCR beta chain was documented in a study of early T cells in non-severe SARS-CoV-2 infection. Regarding the study as a whole: VDJdb matching, biased toward anti-spike CD8 responses, missed private and CD4 specificities.

As concerns this clonotype: No antigen is known for it.

cDNA molecules, individually, were tagged with unique molecular identifiers. TCRdb fed the 5' RACE reads into MiXCR, producing one record per CDR3 protein. The sample lists roughly 50,000 distinct CDR3 sequences; approximately 8% were seen once. The V end lost 5 bases, the J end lost 5 bases, and 6 bases lay between the germline ends. The CDR3 loop spans 10 amino acids. Germline V gives CDR1 SQVTM, CDR2 ANQGSEA. The specimen sequenced was whole blood. The sequence was obtained from an adult who was a healthcare worker with PCR-confirmed SARS-CoV-2 infection or an uninfected control (not recorded which). The chain employs TRBV29-1 and TRBJ2-5; D unclear. The CDR3 protein is CSVNPETQYF. The CDR3 bases are TGCAGCGTTAACCCGGAGACCCAGTACTTC.